The 11 T cell receptor beta chains given below trace back to one sample, sequenced in a study of metastatic and nonmetastatic thyroid tumors. TCRdb ran MiXCR on the PCR reads. Of 40,000 or so clones in the sample, roughly 26% were seen once. No treatment had been given to any patient before thyroid surgery. The sample was blood. The source is a female donor with papillary thyroid cancer or a benign thyroid nodule (not recorded which). Some clones in this sample may be carry-over from other donors' samples.

By its share, this clone is medium-sized. The chain is built from TRBV15 and TRBJ2-7; D not resolved. V lost 0 bases and J 7 bases, leaving 10 bases between the germline ends. The CDR3 consists of 13 residues. The germline V gene has CDR1 LNHNV and CDR2 YYDKDF (reference sequence). CDR3 loop: CATSRDFLGEQYF. DNA for the CDR3: TGTGCCACCAGCAGAGATTTTTTGGGAGAGCAGTACTTC.

This chain links TRBV19 with TRBJ2-1, with D possibly called TRBD1 or TRBD2 (6 bases each). The germline V gene has CDR1 LNHDA and CDR2 SQIVND (reference sequence). This CDR3 contains 14 residues. V dropped 5 bases and J dropped 4 bases, with 12 bases sitting between them. CDR3 nucleotides: TGTGCCAGTAGTGGGGGGCCCCTTTACAATGAGCAGTTCTTC. Translation: CASSGGPLYNEQFF. Based on the CDR3 plus reference TRBV19 and TRBJ2-1, the full variable domain is DGGITQSPKYLFRKEGQNVTLSCEQNLNHDAMYWYRQDPGQGLRLIYYSQIVNDFQKGDIAEGYSVSREKKESFPLTVTSAQKNPTAFYLCASSGGPLYNEQFFGPGTRLTVL.

The rearrangement uses TRBV7-2 and TRBJ1-3; D unresolved. The length of the CDR3 is 14 residues. Germline V gene data show CDR1 as SGHTA and CDR2 as FQGNSA. The V and J ends lost 10 bases and 2 bases respectively, with 15 bases between them. The CDR3 reads CAIIFQDTGNTIYF. CDR3 sequence (DNA): TGTGCCATCATTTTCCAGGATACTGGAAACACCATATATTTT. The whole variable domain, filled in from reference TRBV7-2 and TRBJ1-3, reads GAGVSQSPSNKVTEKGKDVELRCDPISGHTALYWYRQSLGQGLEFLIYFQGNSAPDKSGLPSDRFSAERTGGSVSTLTIQRTQQEDSAVYLCAIIFQDTGNTIYFGEGSWLTVV.

This clone was seen many times. The chain uses TRBV18 and TRBJ2-2; D remains ambiguous. Trimming left V 1 base short and J 5 bases short, with 2 bases between. CDR3 length equals 12 residues. Germline loops: CDR1 KGHSH, CDR2 LQKENI. Here the CDR3 reads CASSPLTGELFF. The CDR3 nucleotides are TGTGCCAGCTCACCACTTACCGGGGAGCTGTTTTTT. The full variable domain, its missing parts supplied by reference TRBV18 and TRBJ2-2, is NAGVMQNPRHLVRRRGQEARLRCSPMKGHSHVYWYRQLPEEGLKFMVYLQKENIIDESGMPKERFSAEFPKEGPSILRIQQVVRGDSAAYFCASSPLTGELFFGEGSRLTVL.

There are many counts of this clone. The chain uses TRBV2 and TRBJ2-7; D is unclear. This CDR3 spans 16 amino acids. V was shortened by 1 base and J by 1 base, with 14 bases between the two germline ends. The germline V gene encodes CDR1 SNHLY and CDR2 FYNNEI. The CDR3 loop is CASSEGSVSRSYEQYF. The CDR3 nucleotides are TGTGCCAGCAGTGAAGGTTCTGTGTCCCGGTCCTACGAGCAGTACTTC.

As regards this clone: The same CDR3 arises from other DNA sequences in this sample as well. J is TRBJ2-2 and V is TRBV6-1; 12 bases agree with TRBD1. Germline CDR1 MNHNS, CDR2 SASEGT. V shed 5 bases, J shed 11 bases, and the junction held 9 bases outside the gene matches. The CDR3 extends over 15 amino acids. CDR3 DNA sequence: TGTGCCAGCAGTCCGGGACAGGGGGCGACTGGTGAGCTGTTTTTT. It codes for CASSPGQGATGELFF.

This clone was counted many times. The chain couples TRBV7-2 to TRBJ2-1; D might be TRBD2 (5 bases). Germline CDR1 and CDR2: SGHTA and FQGNSA. The CDR3 runs 14 residues. V lost 3 bases, J lost 4 bases, and 10 bases lay in between. The CDR3 sequence: CASSFSDAYNEQFF. In DNA form, the CDR3 reads TGTGCCAGCAGCTTTAGCGATGCTTACAATGAGCAGTTCTTC.

A note on this clone: The identical CDR3 is also encoded by other nucleotide sequences in the sample. This rearrangement joins TRBV30 to TRBJ1-1; TRBD1 aligns across 7 bases. The V gene end was trimmed by 0 bases and the J gene end by 4 bases; junction bases not matched to a gene: 5. CDR1 GTSNPN and CDR2 SVGIG come from the germline V gene (reference sequence). The CDR3 contains 14 residues. DNA of the CDR3: TGTGCCTGGAGTGTTTGGACAGGTAGCACTGAAGCTTTCTTT. This codes for CAWSVWTGSTEAFF.

The chain employs TRBV27 and TRBJ2-5; D is unclear. Trimming cost V 5 bases and J 2 bases, with 18 bases left between them. The CDR3 is 16 amino acids. CDR1 is MNHEY and CDR2 is SMNVEV in the germline V gene (reference sequence). CDR3 residues: CASSLGPPGYQETQYF. The CDR3 DNA sequence: TGTGCCAGCAGTCTAGGACCCCCCGGGTATCAAGAGACCCAGTACTTC.

Notes on this clone: The junction differs from germline at one of its ends, possibly a read error. The DNA of the CDR3 is TGTGCCAGCATCCCCAGGGCGCAACCGAGCACAGATACTCAGTATTTT. It specifies CASIPRAQPSTDTQYF. The gene calls are TRBV11-1 and TRBJ2-3, with D perhaps matching TRBD1 (5 bases). Germline CDR1 is SGHAT and CDR2 is FQDESV (reference sequence). CDR3 length: 16 residues.

This clone is judged medium-sized. V usage is TRBV6-1 and J usage is TRBJ2-2; D not certain. Trimming removed 4 bases from V and 4 bases from J, with 10 bases in between. The germline CDR1 and CDR2 sequences are MNHNS and SASEGT. This CDR3 has 14 residues. The CDR3 nucleotides are TGTGCCAGCAGTGGGACCCGTAGCACCGGGGAGCTGTTTTTT. Its translation: CASSGTRSTGELFF.